Sequencing of this T cell receptor beta chain was carried out in a study of T cells after yellow fever vaccination. Notes on the study in general: The study found a weaker secondary response that peaked faster, day 5 versus 15. Sorted repertoires could include abundant contaminating clonotypes from bulk cells.

This clonotype appeared many times. Its antigen is currently unknown. Each CDR3 protein is one row after TCRdb ran MiXCR on the 5' RACE reads. The repertoire consists of 150,000 to 200,000 distinct CDR3 sequences, with 9.5% to 11% occurring once and the leading ten covering 30% to 45%. Trimming cost V 0 bases and J 2 bases, with 9 bases left between them. Germline CDR1 and CDR2: SGHRS and YFSETQ. The CDR3 runs 14 residues. The sequence came from a man younger than 35 who received the YFV17D yellow fever vaccine. This rearrangement joins TRBV5-1 to TRBJ2-7; D is possibly TRBD1 (5 bases). This specimen consisted of CD8+ T cells sorted from PBMCs, obtained 15 days after the yellow fever booster vaccination. The DNA for the CDR3 is TGCGCCAGCAGCTTGGGCGACAGTACCTACGAGCAGTACTTC. Its translation: CASSLGDSTYEQYF.